The rows below give T cell receptor beta chains drawn from one sample of a study of cytomegalovirus exposure and HLA in healthy donors. Sequencing was performed with immunoSEQ multiplex PCR; in TCRdb, only in-frame clones are kept and a portion is missing. The repertoire holds 150,000 to 200,000 clones, with about 80% as singletons. Material: PBMCs. The source is a woman aged 45-60 years in good health and CMV-seronegative. The CDR3 runs from the conserved cysteine through the conserved F or W. Fields, in order: J gene, V gene, clone size, D gene, CDR3 protein, CDR3 DNA. D genes are given only for firm matches. The listing skips clone size in some rows; elsewhere it reads once, few, many or a size class.

J: TRBJ2-3
V: TRBV5-4
size: few
D: TRBD2
CDR3: CASSPDSGGNTQYF
DNA: TGTGCCAGCAGCCCGGACTCGGGGGGGAATACGCAGTATTTT

J: TRBJ2-2
V: TRBV19
size: .
D: .
CDR3: CASSIGWAGRLTGELFF
DNA: TGTGCCAGTAGTATAGGATGGGCAGGGCGGTTGACCGGGGAGCTGTTTTTT

J: TRBJ1-5
V: TRBV30
size: .
D: TRBD1
CDR3: CAWSAHGTVSNQPQHF
DNA: TGTGCCTGGAGTGCCCACGGGACAGTTAGCAATCAGCCCCAGCATTTT

J: TRBJ1-1
V: TRBV2
size: .
D: .
CDR3: CASMGYGDTEAFF
DNA: TGTGCCAGCATGGGGTACGGGGACACTGAAGCTTTCTTT

J: TRBJ2-3
V: TRBV7-2
size: .
D: .
CDR3: CASSLVSGDTQYF
DNA: TGTGCCAGCAGCTTAGTTTCGGGGGATACGCAGTATTTT

J: TRBJ2-5
V: TRBV4-2
size: once
D: TRBD1
CDR3: CASSQGTGTVGETQYF
DNA: TGTGCCAGCAGCCAAGGAACGGGGACAGTTGGTGAGACCCAGTACTTC

J: TRBJ2-7
V: TRBV28
size: .
D: TRBD2
CDR3: CASSSFTSGGVTYEQYF
DNA: TGTGCCAGCAGTTCCTTCACTAGCGGGGGGGTCACTTACGAGCAGTACTTC

J: TRBJ2-1
V: TRBV18
size: .
D: TRBD2
CDR3: CASSQGLALGEQFF
DNA: TGTGCCAGCTCACAGGGACTAGCGCTGGGGGAGCAGTTCTTC

J: TRBJ2-3
V: TRBV14
size: .
D: .
CDR3: CASSQGLDTQYF
DNA: TGTGCCAGCAGCCAAGGACTAGATACGCAGTATTTT

J: TRBJ2-2
V: TRBV5-6
size: .
D: .
CDR3: CASNIDTGELFF
DNA: TGTGCCAGCAACATCGACACCGGGGAGCTGTTTTTT

J: TRBJ2-7
V: TRBV5-1
size: .
D: .
CDR3: CASSLGFGGSPYEQYF
DNA: TGCGCCAGCAGCTTGGGTTTTGGAGGGAGTCCCTACGAGCAGTACTTC

J: TRBJ2-1
V: TRBV2
size: .
D: TRBD2
CDR3: CASRAPLAGVYNEQFF
DNA: TGTGCCAGCAGAGCGCCACTAGCGGGGGTTTACAATGAGCAGTTCTTC

J: TRBJ1-4
V: TRBV7-2
size: .
D: .
CDR3: CASSPQGNEKLFF
DNA: TGTGCCAGCAGCCCGCAGGGGAATGAAAAACTGTTTTTT

J: TRBJ2-7
V: TRBV7-2
size: few
D: TRBD2
CDR3: CASSLAGGVHEQYF
DNA: TGTGCCAGCAGCTTAGCGGGAGGGGTCCACGAGCAGTACTTC

J: TRBJ2-7
V: TRBV30
size: .
D: .
CDR3: CACTGTISSYEQYF
DNA: TGTGCCTGTACCGGGACAATCAGCTCCTACGAGCAGTACTTC

J: TRBJ1-1
V: TRBV6-6
size: .
D: TRBD1
CDR3: CASSRDRANTEAFF
DNA: TGTGCCAGCAGTCGGGACAGGGCAAACACTGAAGCTTTCTTT

J: TRBJ2-7
V: TRBV9
size: .
D: TRBD1
CDR3: CASSEGPAGQGYEQYF
DNA: TGTGCCAGCAGCGAAGGCCCCGCGGGACAGGGCTACGAGCAGTACTTC

J: TRBJ2-1
V: TRBV5-1
size: .
D: .
CDR3: CASMSVVGANEQFF
DNA: TGCGCCAGCATGTCGGTTGTTGGGGCCAATGAGCAGTTCTTC

J: TRBJ2-2
V: TRBV7-3
size: .
D: TRBD1
CDR3: CASSLTGRATGELFF
DNA: TGTGCCAGCAGCTTGACAGGGCGTGCTACCGGGGAGCTGTTTTTT

J: TRBJ1-1
V: TRBV5-1
size: .
D: .
CDR3: CASSLEGRGNTEAFF
DNA: TGCGCCAGCAGCTTGGAGGGCAGGGGGAACACTGAAGCTTTCTTT

J: TRBJ2-5
V: TRBV5-4
size: .
D: TRBD1
CDR3: CACRSGGGETQYF
DNA: TGTGCCTGCAGGTCAGGGGGCGGAGAGACCCAGTACTTC

J: TRBJ1-1
V: TRBV11-2
size: .
D: TRBD1
CDR3: CASSLTGTANTEAFF
DNA: TGTGCCAGCAGCCTAACCGGGACAGCCAACACTGAAGCTTTCTTT

J: TRBJ1-6
V: TRBV9
size: .
D: TRBD1
CDR3: CASSDRGPNSPLHF
DNA: TGTGCCAGCAGCGACAGGGGGCCTAATTCACCCCTCCACTTT

J: TRBJ1-1
V: TRBV10-3
size: .
D: TRBD1
CDR3: CAISPGQLNTEAFF
DNA: TGTGCCATCAGCCCGGGACAGCTGAACACTGAAGCTTTCTTT

J: TRBJ2-3
V: TRBV5-8
size: .
D: TRBD1
CDR3: CASSFEDRGLADTQYF
DNA: TGTGCCAGCAGCTTTGAGGACAGGGGGCTGGCAGATACGCAGTATTTT

J: TRBJ1-1
V: TRBV18
size: .
D: .
CDR3: CATLWATNTEAFF
DNA: TGTGCCACCTTGTGGGCCACGAACACTGAAGCTTTCTTT

J: TRBJ2-5
V: TRBV18
size: .
D: TRBD2
CDR3: CASSQNLAGGGETQYF
DNA: TGTGCCAGCTCACAGAATCTAGCGGGAGGCGGAGAGACCCAGTACTTC

J: TRBJ2-7
V: TRBV9
size: once
D: TRBD1
CDR3: CASSVRGQGGEQYF
DNA: TGTGCCAGCAGCGTTAGGGGACAGGGGGGCGAGCAGTACTTC